These 21 T cell receptor beta chains came from one sample sequenced in a study of technical replicates of blood from a few donors. Repertoires were generated with immunoSEQ multiplex PCR, while TCRdb's copy carries only in-frame clones and drops some. The sample has 70,000 to 95,000 clones; over 85% are singletons. The specimen was T cells isolated from PBMCs. These TCRs come from a human donor in good health.

The sample holds one count of this clone. The rearrangement uses TRBV9 and TRBJ1-3; D ambiguous. Deletions cut 0 bases from V and 0 bases from J, with 10 bases between. The CDR3 sequence is 16 residues long. Per germline, CDR1 SGDLS and CDR2 YYNGEE. The chain's CDR3 is CASSVALPGSGNTIYF. As DNA, the CDR3 is TGTGCCAGCAGCGTAGCCCTGCCGGGCTCTGGAAACACCATATATTTT.

The rearrangement uses TRBV29-1 and TRBJ2-1, with a tentative D call TRBD2 (6 bases). This CDR3 contains 15 residues. Germline loops: CDR1 SQVTM, CDR2 ANQGSEA. V gave up 4 bases and J gave up 2 bases, with 15 bases separating them. The chain's CDR3 is CSVALSGVAYNEQFF. The CDR3 DNA reads TGCAGCGTTGCTTTATCGGGGGTAGCCTACAATGAGCAGTTCTTC.

The chain recombines TRBV27 with TRBJ1-5; tentative D call: TRBD1 (6 bases). The CDR3 is 13 amino acids. CDR1 is MNHEY and CDR2 is SMNVEV in the germline V gene (reference sequence). Between the trimmed V and J ends, which lost 6 bases and 6 bases, there was a span of 12 bases. In nucleotides, the CDR3 is TGTGCCAGCAGCAAACAGGGCGGTCAGCCCCAGCATTTT. This encodes CASSKQGGQPQHF.

The chain carries TRBV6-5 and TRBJ1-1; tentative D call: TRBD1 (6 bases). V shed 6 bases and J shed 5 bases, with 16 bases lying between them. Germline values: CDR1 MNHEY, CDR2 SVGAGI. This CDR3 has 14 residues. CDR3 loop: CASSTNRVGTEAFF. DNA for the CDR3: TGTGCCAGCAGCACGAACAGGGTTGGTACTGAAGCTTTCTTT.

This chain uses TRBV9 with TRBJ1-5; D remains ambiguous. This CDR3 has 14 residues. Trimming removed 4 bases from V and 4 bases from J, with 12 bases in between. Germline values: CDR1 SGDLS, CDR2 YYNGEE. The CDR3 nucleotides read TGTGCCAGCAGCCACACTCCGGGGAATCAGCCCCAGCATTTT. Its protein is CASSHTPGNQPQHF.

The chain joins TRBV9 to TRBJ2-7; the D gene is possibly TRBD1 (5 bases). The CDR3 sequence is 15 residues long. Germline values: CDR1 SGDLS, CDR2 YYNGEE. Trimming left V 0 bases short and J 4 bases short, with 14 bases between. CDR3 coding DNA: TGTGCCAGCAGCGTAGGTCAGGGCGGAGAGTACGAGCAGTACTTC. It encodes CASSVGQGGEYEQYF.

V is TRBV5-4 and J is TRBJ2-7; maybe TRBD1 (6 bases). V gave up 7 bases and J gave up 3 bases, with 14 bases separating them. The CDR3 is 13 residues long. Per germline, CDR1 SGHNT and CDR2 YYREEE (reference sequence). The CDR3, as DNA: TGTGCCAGCTATAATCAGGGGCACTACGAGCAGTACTTC. It specifies CASYNQGHYEQYF. Full variable domain (outside the CDR3, taken from reference TRBV5-4 and TRBJ2-7): ETGVTQSPTHLIKTRGQQVTLRCSSQSGHNTVSWYQQALGQGPQFIFQYYREEENGRGNFPPRFSGLQFPNYSSELNVNALELDDSALYLCASYNQGHYEQYFGPGTRLTVT.

The chain uses TRBV7-6 and TRBJ2-2, with 8 nucleotides matching TRBD2. V gave up 2 bases and J gave up 7 bases; unmatched junction bases: 12. The CDR3 is 17 amino acids. Looked up from germline, CDR1 is SGHVS and CDR2 is FNYEAQ. The CDR3, as DNA: TGTGCCAGCAGCTTACGACCAGACGGGGGGGCTGACGGGGAGCTGTTTTTT. This translates into CASSLRPDGGADGELFF.

The V and J genes are TRBV5-1 and TRBJ1-2, with D uncertain. Germline V CDR1 and CDR2: SGHRS, YFSETQ. V lost 2 bases and J 4 bases, leaving 9 bases between the germline ends. The CDR3 is 13 residues long. CDR3 loop: CASSFTGSYGYTF. CDR3 DNA sequence: TGCGCCAGCAGCTTTACGGGAAGCTATGGCTACACCTTC.

This clone was counted a single time. The chain joins TRBV5-4 to TRBJ2-3; the match to TRBD1 covers 8 bases. Germline V lookup: CDR1 SGHNT, CDR2 YYREEE (reference sequence). The CDR3 consists of 15 residues. The V gene end was trimmed by 5 bases and the J gene end by 2 bases; junction bases not matched to a gene: 7. Here the CDR3 DNA reads TGTGCCAGCAGGGGTGGGACAGGCGCCACAGATACGCAGTATTTT. Its protein product is CASRGGTGATDTQYF.

The chain carries TRBV6-5 and TRBJ2-7; D is perhaps TRBD1 (6 bases). Per the germline V gene, CDR1 is MNHEY and CDR2 is SVGAGI. The ends were cut back, 4 bases at V and 0 bases at J, with 13 bases in the middle. This CDR3 is 15 amino acids long. CDR3: CASSSRTASSYEQYF. DNA of the CDR3: TGTGCCAGCAGTTCCCGGACAGCGAGCTCCTACGAGCAGTACTTC.

The chain has TRBV2 and TRBJ2-7; D is perhaps TRBD1 (6 bases). Deletions cut 8 bases from V and 3 bases from J, with 8 bases between. This CDR3 is 11 amino acids long. The germline V gene encodes CDR1 SNHLY and CDR2 FYNNEI. CDR3 DNA: TGTGCCAGCGTACAGGGCTACGAGCAGTACTTC. As protein: CASVQGYEQYF.

The chain couples TRBV27 to TRBJ2-3; 12 bases are shared with TRBD2. V lost 2 bases and J lost 5; bases outside the gene matches: 8. Germline assignment: CDR1 MNHEY and CDR2 SMNVEV (reference sequence). CDR3 length: 17 amino acids. CDR3 DNA: TGTGCCAGCAGTTTAGTCGGACTAGCGGGGAACCGAGATACGCAGTATTTT. Its protein is CASSLVGLAGNRDTQYF.

The chain uses TRBV5-4 and TRBJ2-3, with 8 bases identical to TRBD2. V lost 4 bases to trimming and J lost 5 bases; unmatched junction nucleotides: 24. The CDR3 runs 20 residues. The germline CDR1 and CDR2 sequences are SGHNT and YYREEE (reference sequence). The CDR3 DNA is TGTGCCAGCAGCCCATCTATGCGGGAGGCCATTAGGGGGATCTTAGATACGCAGTATTTT. Translated: CASSPSMREAIRGILDTQYF. The full variable domain, with the rest looked up from reference TRBV5-4 and TRBJ2-3, is ETGVTQSPTHLIKTRGQQVTLRCSSQSGHNTVSWYQQALGQGPQFIFQYYREEENGRGNFPPRFSGLQFPNYSSELNVNALELDDSALYLCASSPSMREAIRGILDTQYFGPGTRLTVL.

This rearrangement joins TRBV10-1 to TRBJ2-7; TRBD1 matches 10 bases. V lost 6 bases, J lost 3 bases, and 2 bases stayed unmatched. The germline CDR1 and CDR2 sequences are WNHNN and SYGVQD (reference sequence). The CDR3 totals 13 residues. The CDR3 protein is CASRGQGNYEQYF. The CDR3 DNA reads as TGCGCCAGCAGGGGACAGGGGAACTACGAGCAGTACTTC.

This rearrangement joins TRBV7-9 to TRBJ2-7; 9 bases match TRBD1. The germline CDR1 and CDR2 sequences are SEHNR and FQNEAQ (reference sequence). The CDR3 is 14 amino acids. Trimming removed 5 bases from V and 2 bases from J; junction bases left unmatched: 4. The CDR3 sequence: CASSPGQGTYEQYF. CDR3 DNA: TGTGCCAGCAGCCCGGGACAGGGAACCTACGAGCAGTACTTC.

V usage is TRBV7-3 and J usage is TRBJ2-3; D is unresolved. The CDR3 covers 14 residues. Germline loops: CDR1 SGHTA, CDR2 FQGTGA. With 0 bases removed from V and 0 bases from J, the gap between germline ends came to 4 bases. The CDR3 nucleotides are TGTGCCAGCAGCTTAACCTCTAGCACAGATACGCAGTATTTT. It codes for CASSLTSSTDTQYF.

This clone came up a few times. V and J are TRBV27 and TRBJ1-2; TRBD1 is a possible D gene (5 bases). Trimming removed 5 bases at V and 6 bases at J, with 19 bases between. CDR1 and CDR2 from the germline V gene are MNHEY and SMNVEV (reference sequence). The CDR3 loop spans 15 amino acids. The CDR3 DNA sequence: TGTGCCAGCAGTCCCCGGAGACAAGGGGTCGATGGCTACACCTTC. Protein: CASSPRRQGVDGYTF.

The chain carries TRBV6-1 and TRBJ1-2; weak D call: TRBD1 (5 bases). The CDR3 covers 18 residues. Between the trimmed V and J ends, which lost 0 bases and 5 bases, there was a span of 22 bases. The V gene's germline CDR1 is MNHNS and CDR2 SASEGT. The CDR3 DNA sequence: TGTGCCAGCAGTGAAGCCATCTTAAGCGGGGGGGGGTCATATGGCTACACCTTC. This translates into CASSEAILSGGGSYGYTF.

The chain uses TRBV6-4 and TRBJ1-2; D possibly corresponds to TRBD1 (5 bases). The CDR3 covers 16 residues. V was clipped by 4 bases and J by 2 bases, with 17 bases between them. Germline values: CDR1 MRHNA, CDR2 SNTAGT. DNA of the CDR3: TGTGCCAGCAGTGGGGGTTACGGACATTTCAACTATGGCTACACCTTC. This encodes CASSGGYGHFNYGYTF.

The chain uses TRBV27 and TRBJ1-5; TRBD1 is a possible D gene (6 bases). The ends were cut back, 5 bases at V and 4 bases at J, with 18 bases in the middle. Looked up from germline, CDR1 is MNHEY and CDR2 is SMNVEV (reference sequence). This CDR3 has 16 amino acids. The CDR3 loop reads CASSHGGAVSNQPQHF. Written as DNA, the CDR3 is TGTGCCAGCAGTCATGGGGGGGCAGTAAGTAATCAGCCCCAGCATTTT.